This T cell receptor beta chain is from a study of lymphopenia after photon versus proton radiotherapy. Sequencing used immunoSEQ multiplex PCR; TCRdb keeps in-frame clones, though not all of them. The table has more than 60,000 clones, about 86% seen once. Worth noting for this clone: As yet, its antigen is unknown.

Study-wide findings and caveats: Only patients who died were analyzed for survival; proton advantage is unproven. After lymphocyte nadir, photon-treated repertoires showed oligoclonal expansion, especially CD8+ Temra. Photon-treated patients lost naive T cells and TCR diversity; proton-treated stayed stable.

Germline V lookup: CDR1 SEHNR, CDR2 FQNEAQ (reference sequence). This CDR3 is built from 11 residues. Trimming shortened V by 3 bases and J by 3 bases, and 3 bases separated the two germline ends. This sequence was found in a man aged 35 to 55 with gastric cancer. Sequenced material: peripheral blood, taken from a patient treated with photon-based radiotherapy. The chain has TRBV7-9 and TRBJ2-7; no definite D call. The CDR3 DNA sequence: TGTGCCAGCAGCTTTAACTACGAGCAGTACTTC. It translates to CASSFNYEQYF.